This is a list of T cell receptor beta chains from one sample in a study of identical twins. MiXCR, applied by TCRdb to the 5' RACE reads, yields one record per CDR3 protein. The table lists hundreds of thousands of distinct CDR3 sequences, 8.5% to 9.5% of them singletons. The same data also contributed to another study, on yellow fever vaccine responses in identical twins.

Sequencing input: PBMCs. These TCRs come from a young woman in good health. The CDR3 runs from the conserved cysteine through the conserved F or W. Each record gives: J gene, V gene, CDR3 protein.

j_gene: TRBJ2-5; v_gene: TRBV12-3/TRBV12-4; CDR3aa: CASSFSKPQETQYF
j_gene: TRBJ2-7; v_gene: TRBV2; CDR3aa: CASSVPVKSTGSYEQYF
j_gene: TRBJ2-6; v_gene: TRBV28; CDR3aa: CASSLDRVWSGANVLTF
j_gene: TRBJ2-7; v_gene: TRBV6-2/TRBV6-3; CDR3aa: CASSPGTSGRVWNEQYF
j_gene: TRBJ2-3; v_gene: TRBV9; CDR3aa: CASSVVQRTDTQYF
j_gene: TRBJ2-7; v_gene: TRBV5-1; CDR3aa: CASAPTKYPDEQYF
j_gene: TRBJ2-7; v_gene: TRBV2; CDR3aa: CASRNRGTGGYEQYF
j_gene: TRBJ2-5; v_gene: TRBV6-2/TRBV6-3; CDR3aa: CASRDLLPETQYF
j_gene: TRBJ2-1; v_gene: TRBV11-1; CDR3aa: CASSGRVGLAGEDGYNEQFF
j_gene: TRBJ2-1; v_gene: TRBV6-5; CDR3aa: CASSYSLRGNINNEQFF
j_gene: TRBJ2-1; v_gene: TRBV3-1; CDR3aa: CASSQGKRIYNEQFF
j_gene: TRBJ2-1; v_gene: TRBV9; CDR3aa: CASSENNEQFF
j_gene: TRBJ2-1; v_gene: TRBV6-2/TRBV6-3; CDR3aa: CASSHSPLLAGGLNEQFF
j_gene: TRBJ2-1; v_gene: TRBV7-2; CDR3aa: CASRRIGQGVSYNEQFF
j_gene: TRBJ2-5; v_gene: TRBV29-1; CDR3aa: CSSGSRLMGQGLETQYF
j_gene: TRBJ2-1; v_gene: TRBV5-1; CDR3aa: CASSLMGNQNNEQFF
j_gene: TRBJ1-2; v_gene: TRBV10-3; CDR3aa: CATQGTNYGYTF
j_gene: TRBJ2-7; v_gene: TRBV4-2; CDR3aa: CASSPGTAISYEQYF
j_gene: TRBJ2-5; v_gene: TRBV11-2; CDR3aa: CASSLYYRRQETQYF
j_gene: TRBJ2-5; v_gene: TRBV19; CDR3aa: CASSITQGGGQETQYF
j_gene: TRBJ2-1; v_gene: TRBV14; CDR3aa: CASSQLAGGNNEQFF
j_gene: TRBJ2-7; v_gene: TRBV28; CDR3aa: CASSLPGDLFEQYF
j_gene: TRBJ2-7; v_gene: TRBV20-1; CDR3aa: CSANLAGVFYEQYF
j_gene: TRBJ2-5; v_gene: TRBV7-6; CDR3aa: CASSRTISGQETQYF
j_gene: TRBJ2-7; v_gene: TRBV4-3; CDR3aa: CASSQDTYRGYEQYF
j_gene: TRBJ2-1; v_gene: TRBV5-6; CDR3aa: CASSLGNLGVDEQFF
j_gene: TRBJ2-1; v_gene: TRBV19; CDR3aa: CASSILRGNEQFF
j_gene: TRBJ2-3; v_gene: TRBV6-5; CDR3aa: CASSYWRGQGTDTQYF
j_gene: TRBJ2-3; v_gene: TRBV7-3; CDR3aa: CASSLTSTGGTQYF
j_gene: TRBJ2-2; v_gene: TRBV7-9; CDR3aa: CASSETSGSIPGELFF
j_gene: TRBJ2-5; v_gene: TRBV28; CDR3aa: CASSFSPPYRGETQYF
j_gene: TRBJ2-5; v_gene: TRBV2; CDR3aa: CASRGQRGETQYF